Listed below are T cell receptor beta chains from one sample, sequenced in a study of T cell changes during pregnancy in multiple sclerosis. Here immunoSEQ multiplex PCR was the method, and the copy in TCRdb shows in-frame clones only, minus some. The sample shows around 62,000 clones, 93% of them seen only once. The sequences come from CD8+ T cells from peripheral blood mononuclear cells, collected in the second trimester of pregnancy. The receptors were gathered from a female donor with multiple sclerosis, enrolled in a pregnancy study. CDR3s include the opening cysteine and the closing phenylalanine or tryptophan. The D gene is left open where the match is weak. Rows may omit the clone size; those that give it use once, few, many or a size class.

TRBV7-3,NA,NA,TRBJ2-1,CASSPDFSSYNEQFF,TGTGCCAGCAGCCCGGACTTCAGCTCCTACAATGAGCAGTTCTTC
TRBV7-9,once,TRBD1,TRBJ1-2,CASTWTGQHNYGYTF,TGTGCCAGCACCTGGACGGGACAGCATAACTATGGCTACACCTTC
TRBV6-5,NA,TRBD2,TRBJ2-5,CASSYSTSGQETQYF,TGTGCCAGCAGTTACTCGACTAGCGGCCAAGAGACCCAGTACTTC
TRBV2,NA,NA,TRBJ2-1,CASSDEGGMSYNEQFF,TGTGCCAGCAGTGATGAGGGGGGGATGTCATACAATGAGCAGTTCTTC
TRBV5-6,NA,TRBD1,TRBJ2-7,CASSSPGQGYYEQYF,TGTGCCAGCAGCTCGCCGGGACAGGGGTACTACGAGCAGTACTTC
TRBV6-1,NA,NA,TRBJ2-7,CASSEFAGYYEQYF,TGTGCCAGCAGTGAATTCGCGGGTTACTACGAGCAGTACTTC
TRBV9,NA,NA,TRBJ2-3,CASSVGTRTSTDTQYF,TGTGCCAGCAGCGTAGGGACGAGGACTAGCACAGATACGCAGTATTTT
TRBV7-2,NA,NA,TRBJ2-5,CASSLGSASLETQYF,TGTGCCAGCAGCTTAGGTAGCGCCTCCCTGGAGACCCAGTACTTC
TRBV7-8,NA,NA,TRBJ2-7,CASSQGWAYEQYF,TGTGCCAGCAGCCAGGGGTGGGCCTACGAGCAGTACTTC
TRBV5-5,NA,NA,TRBJ1-5,CASSSQGANQPQHF,TGTGCCAGCAGCTCCCAGGGTGCCAATCAGCCCCAGCATTTT
TRBV28,NA,NA,TRBJ2-7,CASSGGRRYEQYF,TGTGCCAGCAGTGGGGGGAGGCGTTACGAGCAGTACTTC
TRBV7-8,NA,TRBD1,TRBJ1-5,CASSLVQRGLQPQHF,TGTGCCAGCAGCTTAGTTCAGAGGGGGCTTCAGCCCCAGCATTTT
TRBV10-3,NA,NA,TRBJ2-7,CATTGSPSYEQYF,TGTGCCACGACGGGATCTCCTTCCTACGAGCAGTACTTC
TRBV4-2,once,NA,TRBJ2-7,CASSQERSMTQQQYF,TGTGCCAGCAGCCAAGAACGGTCCATGACACAACAGCAGTACTTC
TRBV9,NA,TRBD2,TRBJ2-1,CASSARLAGGDEQFF,TGTGCCAGCAGCGCCAGACTAGCGGGAGGGGATGAGCAGTTCTTC
TRBV2,few,TRBD2,TRBJ2-7,CASRGGAYEQYF,TGTGCCAGCAGGGGAGGGGCGTACGAGCAGTACTTC
TRBV4-3,NA,NA,TRBJ2-1,CASSQDPGRDNEQFF,TGCGCCAGCAGCCAAGATCCCGGCCGGGACAATGAGCAGTTCTTC
TRBV27,NA,TRBD1,TRBJ2-1,CASSLGQGADEQFF,TGTGCCAGCAGTCTCGGACAGGGGGCCGATGAGCAGTTCTTC
TRBV9,NA,NA,TRBJ2-7,CASSPSYETGRAYEQYF,TGTGCCAGCAGCCCCTCTTATGAGACAGGACGCGCCTACGAGCAGTACTTC
TRBV5-6,once,TRBD2,TRBJ2-7,CASRMGGSYEQYF,TGTGCCAGCAGGATGGGGGGGTCCTACGAGCAGTACTTC
TRBV6-6,once,NA,TRBJ2-7,CASRSSSYEQYF,TGTGCCAGCAGAAGTAGTTCCTACGAGCAGTACTTC
TRBV5-4,NA,NA,TRBJ2-3,CASSLEGGQTDTQYF,TGTGCCAGCAGCTTGGAGGGGGGGCAGACAGATACGCAGTATTTT
TRBV4-3,NA,TRBD2,TRBJ2-3,CASSQTLAGGPAADTQYF,TGCGCCAGCAGCCAAACCTTAGCGGGGGGGCCAGCGGCAGATACGCAGTATTTT
TRBV19,NA,TRBD1,TRBJ2-7,CASPGQGRAEQYF,TGTGCCAGTCCGGGACAGGGAAGGGCCGAGCAGTACTTC
TRBV27,few,NA,TRBJ1-5,CASSLEGQSNQPQHF,TGTGCCAGCAGTTTAGAGGGCCAGAGCAATCAGCCCCAGCATTTT
TRBV30,once,NA,TRBJ1-2,CAWSAHLANYGYTF,TGTGCCTGGAGTGCCCATCTAGCTAACTATGGCTACACCTTC
TRBV5-4,NA,TRBD1,TRBJ2-5,CASSLLGQQETQYF,TGTGCCAGCAGCTTGCTGGGACAGCAAGAGACCCAGTACTTC